The 5 T cell receptor beta chains below all came from one sample that was sequenced in a study of cytomegalovirus exposure and HLA in healthy donors. The study ran its PCR with 60 Vbeta and 13 Jbeta primers. Profiled with immunoSEQ multiplex PCR; TCRdb holds only in-frame clones, not every one. This table holds around 150,000 clones, 79% found once. The sample consisted of PBMCs. These receptors came from a man in his fifties in good health and CMV-seropositive.

The J gene is TRBJ2-5, the V gene TRBV7-8, with 11 nucleotides matching TRBD2. Per germline, CDR1 SGHVS and CDR2 FQNEAQ. The J segment lost 7 bases and the V segment lost 6 bases, leaving 13 bases of the junction unmatched. This CDR3 spans 16 amino acids. CDR3 protein: CASSRLSGRADGTQYF. For the CDR3, the DNA is TGTGCCAGCAGTCGTCTTAGCGGGAGGGCCGACGGGACCCAGTACTTC.

The chain recombines TRBV10-3 with TRBJ2-6; tentative D call: TRBD1 (5 bases). CDR1 and CDR2 from the germline V gene are ENHRY and SYGVKD. The CDR3 is 14 amino acids. Trimming removed 5 bases at V and 1 base at J, with 6 bases between. The CDR3 sequence: CAISQGSGANVLTF. CDR3 sequence (DNA): TGTGCCATCAGTCAGGGATCTGGGGCCAACGTCCTGACTTTC.

The genes are TRBV30 and TRBJ2-1; the D gene is possibly TRBD2 (5 bases). CDR3 size: 14 residues. Trimming took 1 base from V and 8 from J, leaving 15 bases between them. The germline V gene has CDR1 GTSNPN and CDR2 SVGIG (reference sequence). Here the CDR3 reads CAWSAGFRGYEQFF. The CDR3 DNA reads as TGTGCCTGGAGTGCAGGATTTCGGGGTTATGAGCAGTTCTTC.

This clone was counted a few times. The CDR3 is CASSSYAGRPDTQYF. The CDR3 nucleotides read TGTGCCAGCAGCTCATACGCCGGGAGACCAGATACGCAGTATTTT. The chain has TRBV9 and TRBJ2-3; TRBD2 is a possible D gene (6 bases). Germline lookup yields CDR1 SGDLS and CDR2 YYNGEE. The CDR3 spans 15 residues. V gave up 4 bases and J gave up 4 bases, with 16 bases separating them.

The chain couples TRBV19 to TRBJ2-5; D may be TRBD1 (6 bases). The assigned J gene may be wrong: the sequence end matches TRBJ2-7 better. This CDR3 is built from 14 residues. Germline CDR1 and CDR2: LNHDA and SQIVND (reference sequence). The CDR3 DNA follows: TGTGCCAGTAGTCCACAGGGTACCAACTACGAGCAGTACTTC. Translating gives CASSPQGTNYEQYF.